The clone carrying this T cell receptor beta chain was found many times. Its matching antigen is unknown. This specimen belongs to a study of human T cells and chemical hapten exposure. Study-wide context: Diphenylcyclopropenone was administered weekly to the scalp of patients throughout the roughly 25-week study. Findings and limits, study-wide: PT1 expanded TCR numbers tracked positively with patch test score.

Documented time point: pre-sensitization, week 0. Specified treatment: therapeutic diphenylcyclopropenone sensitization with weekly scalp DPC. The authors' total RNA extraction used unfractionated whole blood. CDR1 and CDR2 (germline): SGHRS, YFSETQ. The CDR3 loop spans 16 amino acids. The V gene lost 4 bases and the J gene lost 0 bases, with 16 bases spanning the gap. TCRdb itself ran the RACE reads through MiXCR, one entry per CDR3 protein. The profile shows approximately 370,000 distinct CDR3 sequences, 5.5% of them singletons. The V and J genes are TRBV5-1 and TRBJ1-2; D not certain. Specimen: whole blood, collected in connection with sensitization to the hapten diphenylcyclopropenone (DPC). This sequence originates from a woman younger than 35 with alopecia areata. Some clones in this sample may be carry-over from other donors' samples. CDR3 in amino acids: CASSIAPGNPNYGYTF. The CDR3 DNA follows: TGCGCCAGCAGCATAGCGCCCGGAAACCCTAACTATGGCTACACCTTC.